The sequence of this T cell receptor beta chain was determined in a study of blood T cell repertoires in COVID-19. In the study overall: COVID-19 samples from acute and convalescent phases originated in the United States, Italy and Spain. PBMCs, B-cell-depleted T cells, or T cells were the source of the cDNA or gDNA that made up the material.

After removal of 4 bases from V and 4 bases from J, the junction contained 5 bases not matched to a gene. CDR3 size: 14 residues. From germline, CDR1 is MDHEN and CDR2 SYDVKM. Method: immunoSEQ multiplex PCR; TCRdb's copy keeps in-frame clones and lacks some. The profile shows about 260,000 clones, around 87% of them singletons. Study members were between about 18 and 95 years old and lived in 24 US regions. The rearrangement uses TRBV28 and TRBJ1-2, with 8 bases that match TRBD1. This TCR was sampled from a woman between 18 and 29 years old who had recovered from COVID-19. Source material: PBMCs or T cells enriched from blood (not recorded which). Written as DNA, the CDR3 is TGTGCCAGCAGTTCGACAGGGGAGGGCTATGGCTACACCTTC. Protein product: CASSSTGEGYGYTF.